This T cell receptor beta chain was recorded in a study of cytomegalovirus exposure and HLA in healthy donors. Findings of the study overall: Testing in vitro showed a few CMV-associated chains specific for CMV antigens.

This clone was recorded only once. Its matching antigen is unknown. Germline V gene data show CDR1 as SNHLY and CDR2 as FYNNEI. The junction had 10 bases not matched to a gene; V was cut back by 7 bases and J by 7 bases. The CDR3 covers 14 residues. 13 Jbeta primers and 60 Vbeta primers were used for the PCR. Methods used by the authors: Counted up in a later analysis, unique TCR beta chains came to approximately 83 million, with roughly 11 million shared. Produced via immunoSEQ multiplex PCR; TCRdb's table is partial and in-frame only. V and J calls and clone size come straight from that table; D and trimming were deduced from the DNA. Found here are around 210,000 clones, around 80% of them singletons; the top ten hold under 0.6%.

The sample was PBMCs. The rearrangement joins TRBV2 to TRBJ2-3, with 8 bases that match TRBD2. The receptor's source is a boy younger than 18 in good health and CMV-seronegative. The CDR3 sequence is CASNRETSVNTQYF. The CDR3, as DNA: TGTGCCAGCAATAGGGAGACTAGCGTTAATACGCAGTATTTT.